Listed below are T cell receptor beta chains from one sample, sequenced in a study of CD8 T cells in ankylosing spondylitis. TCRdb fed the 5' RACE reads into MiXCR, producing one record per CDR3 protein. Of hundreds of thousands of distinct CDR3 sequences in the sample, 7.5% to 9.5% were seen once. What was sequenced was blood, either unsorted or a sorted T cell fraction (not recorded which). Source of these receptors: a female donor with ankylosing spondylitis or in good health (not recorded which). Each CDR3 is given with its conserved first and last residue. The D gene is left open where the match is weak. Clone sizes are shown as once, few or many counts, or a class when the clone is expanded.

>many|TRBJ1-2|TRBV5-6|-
TGTGCCAGCAGATCCCTACAGTGGACTTATGGCTACACCTTC
CASRSLQWTYGYTF
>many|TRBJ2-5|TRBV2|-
TGTGCCAGCCGGAGGGGCGCGGGGGAGACCCAGTACTTC
CASRRGAGETQYF
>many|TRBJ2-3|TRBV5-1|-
TGCGCCAGCACCTTAGGGGGTTACACAGATACGCAGTATTTT
CASTLGGYTDTQYF
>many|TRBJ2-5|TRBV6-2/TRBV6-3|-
TGTGCCAGCACCCGGGGTAGCGACTACCAAGAGACCCAGTACTTC
CASTRGSDYQETQYF
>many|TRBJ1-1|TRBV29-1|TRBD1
TGCAGCGTGGGACAGCGAAAGAACACTGAAGCTTTCTTT
CSVGQRKNTEAFF
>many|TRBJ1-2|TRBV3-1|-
TGTGCCAGCAGCCAATGGAGTGGCTACACCTTC
CASSQWSGYTF
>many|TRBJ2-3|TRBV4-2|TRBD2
TGTGCCAGCAGCCTGCGAGGACTAGCGGGAGGGCCTAGCACAGATACGCAGTATTTT
CASSLRGLAGGPSTDTQYF
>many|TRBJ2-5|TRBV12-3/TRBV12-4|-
TGTGCCAGCAGTTTTGGGGCAGACCAAGAGACCCAGTACTTC
CASSFGADQETQYF
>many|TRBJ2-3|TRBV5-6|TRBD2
TGTGCCAGCCGCTTCCGCGATCGGACTAGCGATACGCAGTATTTT
CASRFRDRTSDTQYF
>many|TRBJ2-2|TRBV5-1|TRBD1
TGCGCCAGCAGCTTGGGCGACAGGGTACCCGGGGAGCTGTTTTTT
CASSLGDRVPGELFF
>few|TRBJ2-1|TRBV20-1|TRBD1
TGCAGTGCTAGAGATCGAGGGACAGGGGGGGGGGATGAGCAGTTCTTC
CSARDRGTGGGDEQFF
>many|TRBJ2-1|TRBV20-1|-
TGCAGTGCTGACCCAGTCCGCAATGAGCAGTTCTTC
CSADPVRNEQFF
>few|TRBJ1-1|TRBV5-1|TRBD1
TGCGCCAGCAGCTTCGGGGACAGGGGTACCACTGAAGCTTTCTTT
CASSFGDRGTTEAFF
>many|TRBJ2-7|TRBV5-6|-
TGTGCCAGCAGCTTTGGGGGCTCGACTGTCTACGAGCAGTACTTC
CASSFGGSTVYEQYF
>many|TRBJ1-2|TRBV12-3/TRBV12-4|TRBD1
TGTGCCAGCAGCCCGACAGGGGGAACCAACTATGGCTACACCTTC
CASSPTGGTNYGYTF
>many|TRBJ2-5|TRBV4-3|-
TGCGCCAGCAGCCACCGACCCCTGGAGGAGACCCAGTACTTC
CASSHRPLEETQYF
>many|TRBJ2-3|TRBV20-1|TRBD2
TGCAGTGCTCAGAGCCCTAGCGGCGGACCAGATACGCAGTATTTT
CSAQSPSGGPDTQYF
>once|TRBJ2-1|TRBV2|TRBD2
TGTACCTTCAGTCCTAGACTAGCGGGAGTCCGAAGGTACAATGAGCAGTTCTTC
CTFSPRLAGVRRYNEQFF
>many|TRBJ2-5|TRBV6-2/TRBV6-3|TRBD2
TGTGCCAGCAGTTGGAACCTTGGGGAGGCTAGCGGACTCCAAGAGACCCAGTACTTC
CASSWNLGEASGLQETQYF
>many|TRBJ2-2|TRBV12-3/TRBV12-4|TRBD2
TGTGCCAGCAGCCGGGTAGCGGGAAACACCGGGGAGCTGTTTTTT
CASSRVAGNTGELFF